Each of the 15 T cell receptor beta chains below was sequenced from the same sample in a study of pediatric ulcerative colitis. The data were produced by immunoSEQ multiplex PCR, yet TCRdb's version contains in-frame clones alone and is incomplete. The sample lists roughly 14,000 clones, approximately 90% seen once, with 0.75% to 1% in the top ten. The sample was blood. The receptors were sampled from a boy between 10 and 17 years old with moderate ulcerative colitis.

The gene calls are TRBV25-1 and TRBJ2-2, with D maybe TRBD1 (5 bases). The V end was cut by 3 bases, the J end by 5 bases, with 13 bases between. CDR1 and CDR2 (germline): MGHDK, SYGVNS. This CDR3 is built from 15 residues. The CDR3 sequence is CASSDPTKGTGELFF. CDR3 nucleotide sequence: TGTGCCAGCAGTGACCCGACCAAGGGGACCGGGGAGCTGTTTTTT.

This clone was observed once. The V and J genes are TRBV30 and TRBJ2-1, with D perhaps TRBD1 (6 bases). The CDR3 sequence is 12 residues long. Germline loops: CDR1 GTSNPN, CDR2 SVGIG (reference sequence). V was trimmed by 4 bases and J by 8 bases, leaving 12 bases between them. The CDR3: CAWTQGWDEQFF. The CDR3 nucleotides read TGTGCCTGGACGCAGGGGTGGGATGAGCAGTTCTTC. Full variable domain (remainder filled in from reference TRBV30 and TRBJ2-1): SQTIHQWPATLVQPVGSPLSLECTVEGTSNPNLYWYRQAAGRGLQLLFYSVGIGQISSEVPQNLSASRPQDRQFILSSKKLLLSDSGFYLCAWTQGWDEQFFGPGTRLTVL.

V is TRBV7-9 and J is TRBJ1-2; D might be TRBD1 (5 bases). Germline V gives CDR1 SEHNR, CDR2 FQNEAQ (reference sequence). The length of the CDR3 is 13 residues. V was pared by 5 bases and J by 2 bases, with 9 bases between. The CDR3 is CASSNRDNYGYTF. DNA of the CDR3: TGTGCCAGCAGCAACCGGGACAACTATGGCTACACCTTC.

This clone was observed a single time. The J gene is TRBJ2-3, the V gene TRBV4-1; unclear D gene. Germline V gene sequence: CDR1 MGHRA, CDR2 YSYEKL. The CDR3 has 17 amino acids. V dropped 2 bases and J dropped 0 bases, with 15 bases sitting between them. The CDR3 here is CASSQTLTSTSTDTQYF. CDR3 bases: TGCGCCAGCAGCCAAACCTTGACTTCCACTAGCACAGATACGCAGTATTTT.

The chain employs TRBV28 and TRBJ2-7; no clear D. This CDR3 comprises 11 residues. Germline V gives CDR1 MDHEN, CDR2 SYDVKM. Trimming removed 3 bases at V and 4 bases at J, with 4 bases between. CDR3 DNA: TGTGCCAGCAGTTTTGGGTACGAGCAGTACTTC. Its translation is CASSFGYEQYF.

The chain couples TRBV5-1 to TRBJ2-3; TRBD2 might be the D (5 bases). V gave up 5 bases and J gave up 2 bases, with 15 bases separating them. The CDR3 totals 15 residues. Germline CDR1 is SGHRS and CDR2 is YFSETQ. CDR3 DNA sequence: TGCGCCAGCAGACGACTGGGAGAAAACACAGATACGCAGTATTTT. Protein sequence: CASRRLGENTDTQYF.

The chain carries TRBV7-9 and TRBJ2-7; possible D gene TRBD2, 7 bases. This CDR3 region has 18 residues. Trimming took 5 bases from V and 3 from J, leaving 26 bases between them. CDR1 is SEHNR and CDR2 is FQNEAQ in the germline V gene (reference sequence). In DNA, the CDR3 is TGTGCCAGCAGCCCCCGAGGGGGTAACGGGAGGTTTGGCTACGAGCAGTACTTC. This translates into CASSPRGGNGRFGYEQYF.

The chain links TRBV2 to TRBJ2-2; D could derive from TRBD1 or TRBD2 (5 bases each). The CDR3 has 14 amino acids. Trimming removed 7 bases from V and 2 bases from J, with 11 bases in between. Germline V gene sequence: CDR1 SNHLY, CDR2 FYNNEI. Here the CDR3 reads CASTGDVNTGELFF. DNA for the CDR3: TGTGCCAGCACCGGGGACGTTAACACCGGGGAGCTGTTTTTT.

The chain recombines TRBV5-6 with TRBJ2-4; a possible D gene is TRBD2 (6 bases). Germline V gives CDR1 SGHDT, CDR2 YYEEEE. V lost 4 bases to trimming and J lost 8 bases, with 13 bases between them. This CDR3 has 13 residues. The CDR3 sequence: CASSPGLVDIQYF. The CDR3 region has the DNA TGTGCCAGCAGCCCGGGACTCGTAGACATTCAGTACTTC.

The rearrangement joins TRBV2 to TRBJ1-2; D unresolved. Looked up from germline, CDR1 is SNHLY and CDR2 is FYNNEI. This CDR3 comprises 13 residues. With 5 bases removed from V and 5 bases from J, the gap between germline ends came to 12 bases. DNA for the CDR3: TGTGCCAGCAGTACACCGAACCTTTATGGCTACACCTTC. This gives the protein CASSTPNLYGYTF. Using reference TRBV2 and TRBJ1-2 for the parts outside the CDR3, the full variable domain is EPEVTQTPSHQVTQMGQEVILRCVPISNHLYFYWYRQILGQKVEFLVSFYNNEISEKSEIFDDQFSVERPDGSNFTLKIRSTKLEDSAMYFCASSTPNLYGYTFGSGTRLTVV.

This chain connects TRBV4-1 to TRBJ1-4; the D is unclear. This CDR3 comprises 14 residues. Germline-derived CDR1 and CDR2 are MGHRA and YSYEKL. V lost 2 bases to trimming and J lost 12 bases, with 16 bases between them. As DNA, the CDR3 is TGCGCCAGCAGCCAACTCGACCCCCGGGCACAACTGTTTTTT. This translates into CASSQLDPRAQLFF.

This clone occurred a few times. The chain is built from TRBV2 and TRBJ1-2, with 8 bases matching TRBD1. The CDR3 covers 14 residues. CDR1 is SNHLY and CDR2 is FYNNEI in the germline V gene. V lost 5 bases and J lost 4; bases outside the gene matches: 6. The CDR3 loop reads CASSKTGATYGYTF. The DNA for the CDR3 is TGTGCCAGCAGTAAGACAGGGGCCACCTATGGCTACACCTTC.

The V and J genes are TRBV4-1 and TRBJ1-1; 10 positions agree with TRBD1. CDR1 and CDR2 from the germline V gene are MGHRA and YSYEKL. This CDR3 is 16 amino acids long. J lost 1 base, V lost 2 bases, and 4 bases had no gene match. CDR3 region: CASSQMTGGPNTEAFF. The CDR3 DNA is TGCGCCAGCAGCCAAATGACAGGGGGCCCGAACACTGAAGCTTTCTTT.

The chain carries TRBV4-3 and TRBJ1-2, with D possibly being TRBD1 (5 bases). The CDR3 has 15 amino acids. V shed 0 bases and J shed 0 bases, with 8 bases lying between them. Germline CDR1 reads LGHNA; CDR2 reads YSLEER. The CDR3 DNA follows: TGCGCCAGCAGCCAAGAGGCAGGGCCTAACTATGGCTACACCTTC. Translating it yields CASSQEAGPNYGYTF.

CDR3 nucleotide sequence: TGCAGCGTTGTAAGTCTTGCAGATACGCAGTATTTT. Amino acid sequence: CSVVSLADTQYF. This chain joins TRBV29-1 and TRBJ2-3, with D uncertain. The V end lost 4 bases, the J end lost 4 bases, and 9 bases lay between the germline ends. Germline values: CDR1 SQVTM, CDR2 ANQGSEA. The CDR3 is 12 residues long.